This passage covers 32 T cell receptor beta chains from one sample sequenced in a study of regulatory T cells in long-lasting Graves disease (dated by TCRdb to the early 2020s). Library creation used multiplex PCR. This sample was sequenced with an Illumina HiSeq 4000. iRepertoire HTBI primers and Arm-PCR amplification of CDR3 regions were used to construct TCR beta libraries. The public reads were reanalyzed by TCRdb: fastp trimming at Q25, MiXCR alignment, in-frame beta chains only. Rows are unified per CDR3 protein, each entry keeping the most common DNA and genes. The sample data list about 430,000 distinct CDR3 sequences, and over 20% of these were observed just once. Of the sample, 14% falls within the top ten clones. The time point tag for this specimen amounts to: persistent/refractory GD, antithyroid drugs over 5 years with positive TRAb. RNA was extracted from PBMCs in TRIzol for both TCR sequencing and RNA sequencing.

The sample consisted of peripheral blood mononuclear cells (PBMCs), taken when the disease was refractory, from a patient treated with antithyroid drugs. These receptors were obtained from a female donor with Graves disease.

This clonotype has ten or more counts. V and J are TRBV9 and TRBJ1-5, with unresolved D. The germline V gene encodes CDR1 SGDLS and CDR2 YYNGEE. The CDR3 is 14 amino acids. V was pared by 3 bases and J by 3 bases, with 10 bases between. The CDR3 protein is CASSAPGNNQPQHF. Here the CDR3 DNA reads TGTGCCAGCAGCGCTCCGGGAAACAATCAGCCCCAGCATTTT.

The table lists this clonotype with many counts. The chain employs TRBV6-5 and TRBJ1-4; D is perhaps TRBD1 (5 bases). The V gene's germline CDR1 is MNHEY and CDR2 SVGAGI. The germline V and J ends were trimmed by 0 bases and 3 bases, with 8 bases remaining between them. The CDR3 is 15 amino acids. CDR3 sequence (DNA): TGTGCCAGCAGTTACTCAGGGGCCGCTAATGAAAAACTGTTTTTT. Encoded protein: CASSYSGAANEKLFF.

This clonotype was seen repeatedly, ten times or more. The V and J genes are TRBV2 and TRBJ1-4; 8 bases line up with TRBD1. With 4 bases clipped from V and 8 bases from J, the junction kept 3 bases outside the gene matches. CDR1 is SNHLY, CDR2 FYNNEI, per germline. The CDR3 spans 13 residues. Here the CDR3 reads CASSGGTGEKLFF. The CDR3 DNA sequence: TGTGCCAGCAGTGGGGGGACAGGAGAAAAACTGTTTTTT.

The chain combines TRBV29-1 with TRBJ1-3; D not resolved. The CDR3 is 13 amino acids. V was trimmed by 4 bases and J by 0 bases, leaving 7 bases between them. Germline CDR1 SQVTM, CDR2 ANQGSEA. The CDR3 sequence: CSVGMSSGNTIYF. The DNA for the CDR3 is TGCAGCGTTGGGATGAGCTCTGGAAACACCATATATTTT.

The chain is built from TRBV11-2 and TRBJ2-7; 7 bases map to TRBD1. With V trimmed by 6 bases and J by 0 bases, 11 bases remained unmatched. The V gene's germline CDR1 is SGHAT and CDR2 FQNNGV. The CDR3 runs 16 residues. This CDR3 reads CASRRPGGQSSYEQYF. CDR3 nucleotide sequence: TGTGCCAGCAGACGACCTGGGGGACAGAGCTCCTACGAGCAGTACTTC.

This sequence joins TRBV5-1 and TRBJ1-1; 8 bases map to TRBD1. J lost 0 bases, V lost 4 bases, and 5 bases had no gene match. Germline loops: CDR1 SGHRS, CDR2 YFSETQ. The CDR3 sequence is 15 residues long. CDR3 amino acids: CASSRSGQVNTEAFF. CDR3 DNA: TGCGCCAGCAGCCGATCGGGACAGGTGAACACTGAAGCTTTCTTT.

This clonotype was recorded at least ten times. The chain links TRBV19 to TRBJ1-1; TRBD1 is a possible D gene (5 bases). From germline, CDR1 is LNHDA and CDR2 SQIVND (reference sequence). The CDR3 length is 10 residues. V dropped 4 bases and J dropped 8 bases, with 5 bases sitting between them. The CDR3 nucleotides read TGTGCCAGTAGTAAGGGGGAAGCTTTCTTT. It codes for CASSKGEAFF.

This clonotype was counted between two and nine times. The CDR3 region has the DNA TGTGCCACCAGCCTCGGACAGGGGGCTAATCAGCCCCAGCATTTT. It codes for CATSLGQGANQPQHF. The V and J genes are TRBV15 and TRBJ1-5, with TRBD1 identical over 11 bases. Trimming took 5 bases from V and 4 from J; bases not matched to a gene: 4. There are 15 residues in the CDR3. Germline V gives CDR1 LNHNV, CDR2 YYDKDF (reference sequence).

This chain links TRBV3-1 with TRBJ2-2; maybe TRBD2 (6 bases). With 0 bases removed from V and 3 bases from J, the gap between germline ends came to 11 bases. The CDR3 length is 16 residues. Germline CDR1 LGHDT, CDR2 YNNKEL (reference sequence). In DNA, the CDR3 is TGTGCCAGCAGCCAAGATCCCGGGAGCTACACCGGGGAGCTGTTTTTT. This gives the protein CASSQDPGSYTGELFF.

The chain carries TRBV13 and TRBJ2-1, with TRBD1 as a possible D gene (6 bases). The germline V and J ends were trimmed by 5 bases and 1 base, with 15 bases remaining between them. The CDR3 has 16 residues. Germline V CDR1 and CDR2: PRHDT, FYEKMQ (reference sequence). CDR3 nucleotides: TGTGCCAGCAGCATGGCACAGGGAAATTCCTACAATGAGCAGTTCTTC. Translated: CASSMAQGNSYNEQFF.

This clonotype was detected many times. The rearrangement uses TRBV3-1 and TRBJ2-6; tentatively, D is TRBD1 (5 bases). The length of the CDR3 is 15 residues. V was pared by 7 bases and J by 3 bases, with 13 bases between. Germline assignment: CDR1 LGHDT and CDR2 YNNKEL (reference sequence). The CDR3 DNA reads as TGTGCCAGCACCAAAGGGGTCGGTGGGGCCAACGTCCTGACTTTC. As protein: CASTKGVGGANVLTF.

The rearrangement links TRBV30 to TRBJ2-7; 9 bases map to TRBD1. V was pared by 0 bases and J by 3 bases, with 9 bases of the junction left unmatched. CDR3 length: 16 amino acids. Germline V gene lookup returns CDR1 GTSNPN and CDR2 SVGIG (reference sequence). The CDR3 DNA reads as TGTGCCTGGAGTGTACGGGACAGGGAAGGACACTACGAGCAGTACTTC. It is translated as CAWSVRDREGHYEQYF.

This clonotype was counted many times. V is TRBV12-3 or TRBV12-4 and J is TRBJ2-7, with TRBD1 matching 11 bases. V dropped 6 bases and J dropped 4; count of bases not matched to a gene: 5. This CDR3 is built from 14 residues. The CDR3 nucleotides read TGTGCCAGCAGAAAGGGACAGGGGGAGTACGAGCAGTACTTC. It codes for CASRKGQGEYEQYF.

This clonotype was seen ten or more times. V gene TRBV28 combines with J gene TRBJ1-5; D is unclear. V lost 8 bases and J 0 bases, leaving 11 bases between the germline ends. This CDR3 has 14 amino acids. Germline V CDR1 and CDR2: MDHEN, SYDVKM. The DNA for the CDR3 is TGTGCCAGCTGGAACGGCTATAGCAATCAGCCCCAGCATTTT. Its translation: CASWNGYSNQPQHF.

About this clonotype: One end of the junction varies from germline; a read error may be responsible. The V and J genes are TRBV20-1 and TRBJ1-6; TRBD1 is a possible D gene (5 bases). CDR1 and CDR2 from the germline V gene are DFQATT and SNEGSKA (reference sequence). The CDR3 consists of 14 residues. CDR3 DNA: TGCAGTGCTAGAGATGGGCAGGGTGACTCACCCCCCCACTTT. Amino acids: CSARDGQGDSPPHF.

This clonotype was seen repeatedly, ten times or more. V gene TRBV30 combines with J gene TRBJ2-7, with TRBD1 as a possible D gene (6 bases). V gave up 3 bases and J gave up 6 bases, with 15 bases separating them. The CDR3 is 13 amino acids. Germline V CDR1 and CDR2: GTSNPN, SVGIG (reference sequence). The CDR3 spells CAWRTGGISEQYF. The CDR3 bases are TGTGCCTGGAGGACAGGCGGAATCTCCGAGCAGTACTTC.

On this clonotype: A much larger clone sits a single nucleotide away, making a read error possible. V is TRBV6-2 or TRBV6-3 and J is TRBJ1-5; D is perhaps TRBD1 (6 bases). CDR3 length equals 16 residues. CDR1 is MNHEY, CDR2 SVGEGT, per germline. Trimming pared 5 bases from V and 6 bases from J, leaving 20 bases between. The CDR3 sequence is CASSERGAGSFQPQHF. The CDR3 nucleotides are TGTGCCAGCAGTGAAAGGGGGGCAGGGAGTTTTCAGCCCCAGCATTTT.

This chain connects TRBV5-1 to TRBJ2-1; D might be TRBD2 (5 bases). The CDR3 length is 16 residues. V was shortened by 0 bases and J by 5 bases, with 15 bases between the two germline ends. Per the germline V gene, CDR1 is SGHRS and CDR2 is YFSETQ. The CDR3, as DNA: TGCGCCAGCAGCTTGGTATCTACGAGCGGCCACAATGAGCAGTTCTTC. Translated: CASSLVSTSGHNEQFF.

V gene TRBV2 combines with J gene TRBJ2-1; 8 positions match TRBD1. J was trimmed by 1 base and V by 8 bases; bases with no gene match: 4. The germline V gene encodes CDR1 SNHLY and CDR2 FYNNEI. CDR3 size: 14 residues. The CDR3 DNA reads as TGTGCCAGCGGGCGGGACAGGTCCTACAATGAGCAGTTCTTC. It yields the protein CASGRDRSYNEQFF.

The chain is built from TRBV5-8 and TRBJ1-5; 8 nucleotides align to TRBD1. With 4 bases clipped from V and 2 bases from J, the junction kept 5 bases outside the gene matches. The germline gives CDR1 SGHTS, CDR2 YDEGEE. There are 15 residues in the CDR3. The CDR3 DNA is TGTGCCAGCAGCGCACAGGGGGTCGGCAATCAGCCCCAGCATTTT. It translates to CASSAQGVGNQPQHF.

About this clonotype itself: This may be a read error: a much more frequent sequence differs by one nucleotide. This chain links TRBV15 with TRBJ2-7; tentatively, D is TRBD1 (5 bases). The germline V gene has CDR1 LNHNV and CDR2 YYDKDF (reference sequence). This CDR3 has 15 residues. The CDR3 protein is CAASRERQGSYEQYF. In DNA, the CDR3 is TGTGCCGCCAGCAGAGAAAGGCAGGGTAGCTACGAGCAGTACTTC. Variable domain in full (rest from reference TRBV15 and TRBJ2-7): DAMVIQNPRYQVTQFGKPVTLSCSQTLNHNVMYWYQQKSSQAPKLLFHYYDKDFNNEADTPDNFQSRRPNTSFCFLDIRSPGLGDTAMYLCAASRERQGSYEQYFGPGTRLTVT.

This clonotype was detected ten times or more. The chain uses TRBV2 and TRBJ1-5, with D unresolved. This CDR3 comprises 19 residues. Germline CDR1 is SNHLY and CDR2 is FYNNEI. Trimming cost V 2 bases and J 0 bases, with 20 bases left between them. The CDR3 reads CASSEPVGNPPYSNQPQHF. In DNA, the CDR3 is TGTGCCAGCAGTGAACCGGTGGGCAATCCACCCTATAGCAATCAGCCCCAGCATTTT. Complete variable domain (other parts from reference TRBV2 and TRBJ1-5): EPEVTQTPSHQVTQMGQEVILRCVPISNHLYFYWYRQILGQKVEFLVSFYNNEISEKSEIFDDQFSVERPDGSNFTLKIRSTKLEDSAMYFCASSEPVGNPPYSNQPQHFGDGTRLSIL.

The V and J genes are TRBV5-1 and TRBJ1-4, with TRBD1 as a possible D gene (5 bases). With 5 bases removed from V and 2 bases from J, the gap between germline ends came to 16 bases. The germline gives CDR1 SGHRS, CDR2 YFSETQ. This CDR3 contains 16 residues. The CDR3 coding sequence is TGCGCCAGCAGTGAGGGGAGGAGAGGTACTAATGAAAAACTGTTTTTT. Translating gives CASSEGRRGTNEKLFF.

The rearrangement links TRBV5-5 to TRBJ2-7; TRBD1 is a possible D gene (6 bases). Trimming removed 6 bases from V and 2 bases from J, with 15 bases in between. The CDR3 consists of 14 residues. Germline V gene lookup returns CDR1 SGHKS and CDR2 YYEKEE (reference sequence). CDR3 nucleotides: TGTGCCAGCAACACGGACAGAGATGCCTACGAGCAGTACTTC. It translates to CASNTDRDAYEQYF.

This clonotype came up a few times. The chain couples TRBV10-3 to TRBJ2-7, with TRBD1 matching over 8 bases. The CDR3 spans 13 residues. Germline values: CDR1 ENHRY, CDR2 SYGVKD. V dropped 7 bases and J dropped 3; count of bases not matched to a gene: 5. CDR3 nucleotide sequence: TGTGCCATCAACGACAGGGGACGCTACGAGCAGTACTTC. Translation gives CAINDRGRYEQYF.

The CDR3 DNA reads TGCGCCAGCAGCTTGACAGAGCGATCGAACACCGGGGAGCTGTTTTTT. Residues: CASSLTERSNTGELFF. This chain connects TRBV5-1 to TRBJ2-2; D not certain. The CDR3 covers 16 residues. CDR1 is SGHRS and CDR2 is YFSETQ in the germline V gene. V lost 1 base, J lost 0 bases, and 10 bases lay in between.

This clonotype was seen only a few times. In DNA, the CDR3 is TGTGCCAGCAGCCAGGCCAACTACGAGCAGTACTTC. Its translation: CASSQANYEQYF. The chain carries TRBV3-1 and TRBJ2-7; D remains unclear. CDR3 length: 12 residues. The V end lost 3 bases, the J end lost 3 bases, and 6 bases lay between the germline ends. From germline, CDR1 is LGHDT and CDR2 YNNKEL (reference sequence).

The rearrangement links TRBV6-1 to TRBJ1-1, with D hard to call. This CDR3 has 14 residues. V lost 1 base to trimming and J lost 4 bases, with 10 bases between them. Germline-derived CDR1 and CDR2 are MNHNS and SASEGT. In nucleotides, the CDR3 is TGTGCCAGCAGTGAAGTTGGCCAGTTCACTGAAGCTTTCTTT. This encodes CASSEVGQFTEAFF.

This rearrangement joins TRBV7-9 to TRBJ1-6; 9 bases match TRBD1. Germline V gene data show CDR1 as SEHNR and CDR2 as FQNEAQ (reference sequence). Trimming took 5 bases from V and 7 from J; bases not matched to a gene: 6. This CDR3 has 15 residues. DNA for the CDR3: TGTGCCAGCAGCCCTCCCGGGACAGGGAATTCACCCCTCCACTTT. It yields the protein CASSPPGTGNSPLHF.

Only a few counts were recorded for this clonotype. The chain carries TRBV6-1 and TRBJ1-5; D call uncertain. The CDR3 consists of 14 residues. V was shortened by 3 bases and J by 2 bases, with 8 bases between the two germline ends. The germline V gene has CDR1 MNHNS and CDR2 SASEGT. The CDR3 DNA sequence: TGTGCCAGCAGTGATTTGTTCGGCAATCAGCCCCAGCATTTT. As protein: CASSDLFGNQPQHF.

The gene calls are TRBV13 and TRBJ1-2; D possibly corresponds to TRBD1 (5 bases). With 2 bases removed from V and 5 bases from J, the gap between germline ends came to 9 bases. The CDR3 extends over 13 amino acids. Germline-derived CDR1 and CDR2 are PRHDT and FYEKMQ (reference sequence). The CDR3: CASSLTRDYGYTF. The CDR3 nucleotides are TGTGCCAGCAGCTTAACCAGGGATTATGGCTACACCTTC.

The chain carries TRBV6-9 and TRBJ2-1; D may be TRBD2 (5 bases). Per germline, CDR1 MNHGY and CDR2 SVAAGI. V was cut by 3 bases and J by 3 bases, with 12 bases left in between. This CDR3 region has 15 residues. The CDR3 is CASSYGNSGYNEQFF. Here the CDR3 DNA reads TGTGCCAGCAGTTACGGCAACAGCGGCTACAATGAGCAGTTCTTC.